This T cell receptor beta chain was profiled in a study of OX40 agonist ivuxolimab in advanced cancers. CDR3 length equals 16 residues. Per germline, CDR1 MNHNY and CDR2 SVGAGI (reference sequence). The V segment lost 1 base and the J segment 3 bases; nucleotides outside the gene matches: 6. The repertoire was sequenced with immunoSEQ multiplex PCR; TCRdb's copy has only in-frame clones and lacks some. The sample includes under 70,000 clones, 87% seen only once; the top ten take about 2.1%. This sequence originates from an adult with an advanced solid tumor such as melanoma, head and neck, liver or kidney cancer. Sequences were derived from CD4+ or CD8+ T cells sorted from blood, sampled in a trial of the OX40 agonist ivuxolimab. The chain couples TRBV6-6 to TRBJ1-2, with 9 bases that match TRBD1. CDR3 in DNA: TGTGCCAGCAGTTACTGGAGGACAGGGGAGGACTATGGCTACACCTTC. Protein product: CASSYWRTGEDYGYTF.